Each of the 20 T cell receptor beta chains below was sequenced from the same sample in a study of blood T cell repertoires in COVID-19. Method: immunoSEQ multiplex PCR; TCRdb's copy keeps in-frame clones and lacks some. The sample shows over 450,000 clones, 80% to 90% of them seen only once. The specimen was peripheral blood. The source is a man younger than 35 with COVID-19, enrolled during active disease.

This clone has more than one count but fewer than ten. V usage is TRBV2 and J usage is TRBJ2-5; TRBD1 aligns across 9 bases. CDR3 length equals 13 residues. The junction had 4 bases not matched to a gene; V was cut back by 6 bases and J by 5 bases. CDR1 and CDR2 from the germline V gene are SNHLY and FYNNEI. CDR3 DNA: TGTGCCAGCAGGGGGACAGGGTGGGAGACCCAGTACTTC. The encoded protein is CASRGTGWETQYF.

This clone has a single count. The chain links TRBV2 to TRBJ2-5, with TRBD2 identical over 9 bases. Germline lookup yields CDR1 SNHLY and CDR2 FYNNEI. The CDR3 contains 15 residues. The V and J ends lost 7 bases and 7 bases, in that order; junction bases with no gene match: 13. The CDR3, as DNA: TGTGCCAGCATCCCGAGCCCAGCGGGGGGTGGGACCCAGTACTTC. Amino acid sequence: CASIPSPAGGGTQYF.

A single count supports this clone. The chain joins TRBV21-1 to TRBJ2-5; TRBD2 is the table's D call and was not checked against the DNA. TRBV21-1 counts as a pseudogene. CDR3 length: 15 amino acids. The CDR3 region is CASSKDGGFTETQYF. The CDR3 DNA follows: TGTGCCAGCAGCAAGGACGGGGGTTTTACTGAGACCCAGTACTTC.

The chain links TRBV6-2 or TRBV6-3 to TRBJ2-3, with D tentatively TRBD2 (5 bases). Germline V gene lookup returns CDR1 MNHEY and CDR2 SVGEGT. The V end lost 1 base, the J end lost 5 bases, and 13 bases lay between the germline ends. This CDR3 region has 15 residues. Here the CDR3 reads CASSYLTKALDTQYF. The DNA for the CDR3 is TGTGCCAGCAGTTACTTGACTAAAGCGTTAGATACGCAGTATTTT.

The chain carries TRBV19 and TRBJ1-5; TRBD1 matches at 7 bases. CDR1 and CDR2 (germline): LNHDA, SQIVND (reference sequence). The CDR3 length is 16 residues. V was pared by 5 bases and J by 0 bases, with 7 bases of the junction left unmatched. CDR3 in amino acids: CASSFGRGFSNQPQHF. CDR3 nucleotides: TGTGCCAGTAGTTTCGGCAGGGGGTTTAGCAATCAGCCCCAGCATTTT. Together with reference TRBV19 and TRBJ1-5, the CDR3 gives the full variable domain: DGGITQSPKYLFRKEGQNVTLSCEQNLNHDAMYWYRQDPGQGLRLIYYSQIVNDFQKGDIAEGYSVSREKKESFPLTVTSAQKNPTAFYLCASSFGRGFSNQPQHFGDGTRLSIL.

The gene calls are TRBV29-1 and TRBJ2-2; D is uncertain. The CDR3 has 14 residues. V lost 2 bases to trimming and J lost 5 bases, with 12 bases between them. Germline lookup yields CDR1 SQVTM and CDR2 ANQGSEA. The CDR3 coding sequence is TGCAGCGTTGAAACTAACACCCGTACCGGGGAGCTGTTTTTT. As protein: CSVETNTRTGELFF.

The chain is built from TRBV4-2 and TRBJ2-1; 7 positions agree with TRBD2. J was trimmed by 0 bases and V by 0 bases; bases with no gene match: 5. This CDR3 comprises 17 residues. The germline V gene encodes CDR1 LGHNA and CDR2 YNFKEQ. CDR3 loop: CASSQDPAGSSYNEQFF. The CDR3 DNA reads as TGTGCCAGCAGCCAAGATCCAGCGGGGAGCTCCTACAATGAGCAGTTCTTC.

This chain uses TRBV3-1 (or the pseudogene TRBV3-2) with TRBJ2-2; 7 nucleotides line up with TRBD2. Germline values: CDR1 LGHDT, CDR2 YNNKEL (reference sequence). J was trimmed by 5 bases and V by 4 bases; bases with no gene match: 25. The CDR3 consists of 21 residues. The CDR3: CASSLFGGGCKYCGRTGELFF. CDR3 DNA sequence: TGTGCCAGCAGCCTGTTTGGGGGAGGGTGTAAGTACTGCGGTAGAACCGGGGAGCTGTTTTTT.

V is TRBV5-1 and J is TRBJ2-1; D gene uncertain. Trimming took 1 base from V and 5 from J, leaving 19 bases between them. CDR1 SGHRS and CDR2 YFSETQ come from the germline V gene. The CDR3 length is 17 residues. The CDR3 DNA follows: TGCGCCAGCAGCTTGCCCCCCCCCGGTGGAGCTAACAATGAGCAGTTCTTC. Protein: CASSLPPPGGANNEQFF.

The chain combines TRBV29-1 with TRBJ2-1, with 7 bases identical to TRBD2. The CDR3 covers 13 residues. Germline V lookup: CDR1 SQVTM, CDR2 ANQGSEA. The V segment lost 5 bases and the J segment 7 bases; nucleotides outside the gene matches: 8. CDR3 amino acids: CSVTGRPRNEQFF. The CDR3 bases are TGCAGCGTTACCGGGAGGCCGAGAAATGAGCAGTTCTTC.

The genes are TRBV5-5 and TRBJ2-3; D is unclear. V was pared by 2 bases and J by 2 bases, with 6 bases between. Germline assignment: CDR1 SGHKS and CDR2 YYEKEE (reference sequence). This CDR3 has 13 amino acids. CDR3 residues: CASSLRSTDTQYF. CDR3 DNA sequence: TGTGCCAGCAGCTTACGGTCCACAGATACGCAGTATTTT.

V is TRBV5-1 and J is TRBJ2-7; possible D gene TRBD1, 5 bases. Germline CDR1 is SGHRS and CDR2 is YFSETQ. V gave up 0 bases and J gave up 0 bases, with 16 bases separating them. The CDR3 is 17 amino acids. CDR3 in amino acids: CASSLVDDSRYSYEQYF. DNA of the CDR3: TGCGCCAGCAGCTTGGTCGACGACAGCCGATACTCCTACGAGCAGTACTTC.

This clone occurred a few times. The V call is TRBV4-2, the J call TRBJ2-1, with D possibly TRBD1 on 5 matching bases. This CDR3 has 15 residues. V was trimmed by 2 bases and J by 0 bases, leaving 8 bases between them. CDR1 is LGHNA, CDR2 YNFKEQ, per germline. CDR3 sequence (DNA): TGTGCCAGCAGCCAACAGGGTAGCTCCTACAATGAGCAGTTCTTC. This gives the protein CASSQQGSSYNEQFF.

The chain joins TRBV4-2 to TRBJ1-1; D not certain. CDR1 and CDR2 (germline): LGHNA, YNFKEQ. V lost 0 bases and J 0 bases, leaving 8 bases between the germline ends. The CDR3 consists of 15 residues. The CDR3 DNA reads TGTGCCAGCAGCCAAGAGGCCCTTATGAACACTGAAGCTTTCTTT. It specifies CASSQEALMNTEAFF.

The chain couples TRBV7-2 to TRBJ2-6; D call uncertain. Germline-derived CDR1 and CDR2 are SGHTA and FQGNSA. CDR3 length: 14 residues. Trimming removed 5 bases from V and 0 bases from J, with 5 bases in between. This CDR3 reads CASSPSSGANVLTF. In nucleotides, the CDR3 is TGTGCCAGCAGCCCGTCCTCTGGGGCCAACGTCCTGACTTTC.

The genes are TRBV28 and TRBJ1-6, with no clear D. There are 13 residues in the CDR3. V lost 8 bases to trimming and J lost 5 bases, with 10 bases between them. Germline V gene sequence: CDR1 MDHEN, CDR2 SYDVKM. In DNA, the CDR3 is TGTGCCAGCGCGGCAGCTAATAATTCACCCCTCCACTTT. Translation gives CASAAANNSPLHF.

The J gene is TRBJ2-5, the V gene TRBV5-1, with 8 bases aligning to TRBD1. CDR1 SGHRS and CDR2 YFSETQ come from the germline V gene. The CDR3 is 14 residues long. Trimming at V came to 6 bases and at J to 5 bases, leaving 9 bases not matched to a gene. The CDR3 spells CASTLDRAGETQYF. The CDR3 DNA reads TGCGCCAGCACCCTGGACAGGGCGGGGGAGACCCAGTACTTC.

The V and J genes are TRBV11-2 and TRBJ2-7; a weak D match, TRBD1 (6 bases). Germline CDR1 reads SGHAT; CDR2 reads FQNNGV. Trimming left V 5 bases short and J 2 bases short, with 13 bases between. The length of the CDR3 is 14 residues. As DNA, the CDR3 is TGTGCCAGCAGCATCCTCAGGGGTCCCTACGAGCAGTACTTC. Translating gives CASSILRGPYEQYF.

This chain connects TRBV25-1 to TRBJ1-6, with D possibly being TRBD1 (5 bases). The CDR3 extends over 15 amino acids. The germline V and J ends were trimmed by 1 base and 11 bases, with 15 bases remaining between them. Germline assignment: CDR1 MGHDK and CDR2 SYGVNS. The CDR3 nucleotides read TGTGCCAGCAGTGAATTGGGGGGGATCTCGACACCCCTCCACTTT. This gives the protein CASSELGGISTPLHF. Full variable domain (missing parts from reference TRBV25-1 and TRBJ1-6): EADIYQTPRYLVIGTGKKITLECSQTMGHDKMYWYQQDPGMELHLIHYSYGVNSTEKGDLSSESTVSRIRTEHFPLTLESARPSHTSQYLCASSELGGISTPLHFGNGTRLTVT.

CDR3 coding DNA: TGTGCCAGCAGTGATTTCAGGGGGACGGAGACCCAGTACTTC. This translates into CASSDFRGTETQYF. This chain uses TRBV25-1 with TRBJ2-5; the match to TRBD1 covers 7 bases. V trimming: 3 bases; J trimming: 5 bases; junction bases outside the gene matches: 6. The CDR3 runs to 14 residues. Germline V gene lookup returns CDR1 MGHDK and CDR2 SYGVNS.